This TCR beta chain is from a study of T cell responses to AZD1222 COVID-19 vaccine. Profiled with immunoSEQ multiplex PCR; TCRdb holds only in-frame clones, not every one. The sample records 150,000 or so clones, 91% being singletons. Pooling of second doses given at about 4 or about 12 weeks was done. As concerns this clone: Antigen specificity is unknown.

V lost 5 bases, J lost 7 bases, and 20 bases lay in between. This CDR3 contains 16 residues. The germline gives CDR1 SNHLY, CDR2 FYNNEI. Study results and limitations: Across spike, vaccine-associated CD4 TCRs were found, dominant at 160-218 and 743-854. Just a handful of AZD1222 recipients tested seropositive at baseline. In the spike-specific TCR repertoire, nearly half reportedly target unmutated variant regions.

The clonotype originates from an adult who received the AZD1222 COVID-19 vaccine. Sequencing used peripheral blood, obtained 28 days after the second AZD1222 dose. The J gene is TRBJ1-4, the V gene TRBV2; tentative D call: TRBD1 (6 bases). Here the CDR3 DNA reads TGTGCCAGCAGTCCCTTGTACAGGGAGAGCGGTGAAAAACTGTTTTTT. It specifies CASSPLYRESGEKLFF.